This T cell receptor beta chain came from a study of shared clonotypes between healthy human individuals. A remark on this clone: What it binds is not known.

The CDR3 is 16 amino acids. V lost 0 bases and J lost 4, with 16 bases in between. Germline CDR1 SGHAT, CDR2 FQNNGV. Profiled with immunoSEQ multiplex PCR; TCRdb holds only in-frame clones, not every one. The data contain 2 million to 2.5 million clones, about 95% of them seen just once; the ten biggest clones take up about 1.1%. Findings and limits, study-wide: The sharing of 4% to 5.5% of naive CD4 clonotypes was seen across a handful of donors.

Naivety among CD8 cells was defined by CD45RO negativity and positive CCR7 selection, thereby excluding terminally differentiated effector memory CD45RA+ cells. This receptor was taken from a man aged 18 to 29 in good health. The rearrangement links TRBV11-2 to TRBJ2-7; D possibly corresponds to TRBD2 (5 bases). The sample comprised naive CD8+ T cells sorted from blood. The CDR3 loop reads CASSLDVSGYNYEQYF. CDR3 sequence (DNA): TGTGCCAGCAGCTTAGATGTTTCGGGGTACAATTACGAGCAGTACTTC.